This T cell receptor beta chain derives from a study of T cell responses to AZD1222 COVID-19 vaccine. Study results and caveats: Reportedly, close to half of spike-specific TCRs are directed against unmutated variant regions. Only a handful of AZD1222 recipients tested seropositive at baseline. Donors were chiefly white British, with a greater number of females, and clonal diversity was perhaps underestimated. Spike was spanned by vaccine-associated CD4 TCRs, with dominance at 160-218 and 743-854.

Of note for this clone: Its matching antigen is unknown.

Germline V gene lookup returns CDR1 MNHNY and CDR2 SVGAGI (reference sequence). The CDR3 runs 13 residues. Trimming pared 0 bases from V and 7 bases from J, leaving 9 bases between. TCRdb's copy holds only in-frame clones and misses some; the assay was immunoSEQ multiplex PCR. This table holds under 150,000 clones, 90% to 95% found once. This TCR was sampled from an adult in good health. Sequencing used peripheral blood, obtained on day 0 of AZD1222 vaccination. V is TRBV6-6 and J is TRBJ1-1, with D possibly matching TRBD1 (5 bases). This CDR3 is CASSYSGQGEAFF. The DNA for the CDR3 is TGTGCCAGCAGTTACTCCGGTCAGGGTGAAGCTTTCTTT.